These 3 T cell receptor beta chains came from one sample sequenced in a study of STAT5B mutations in CD4+ large granular lymphocyte leukemia. Assay used: immunoSEQ multiplex PCR; TCRdb lists only in-frame clones, some missing. Altogether around 47,000 clones are present, about 86% being singletons, with the ten largest covering approximately 0.4%. The specimen was CD4+ T cells from blood buffy coats. The receptor set was obtained from a human donor in good health.

J is TRBJ1-4 and V is TRBV7-9; TRBD1 matches at 7 bases. Germline V gene sequence: CDR1 SEHNR, CDR2 FQNEAQ (reference sequence). This CDR3 has 15 amino acids. Trimming cost V 5 bases and J 2 bases; bases outside gene matches: 5. The CDR3 sequence: CASSARGRTNEKLFF. DNA of the CDR3: TGTGCCAGCAGCGCCAGGGGGAGGACTAATGAAAAACTGTTTTTT.

This clone has a single count. This chain uses TRBV5-1 with TRBJ2-5; 7 nucleotides match TRBD1. Germline V gene data show CDR1 as SGHRS and CDR2 as YFSETQ. This CDR3 region has 14 residues. V shed 2 bases, J shed 4 bases, and the junction held 5 bases outside the gene matches. CDR3 sequence: CASSFVTGLETQYF. DNA of the CDR3: TGCGCCAGCAGCTTTGTGACAGGGTTAGAGACCCAGTACTTC.

The chain is built from TRBV5-1 and TRBJ2-7; 8 nucleotides line up with TRBD2. Per the germline V gene, CDR1 is SGHRS and CDR2 is YFSETQ. V lost 5 bases to trimming and J lost 6 bases; unmatched junction nucleotides: 7. The CDR3 contains 13 residues. The CDR3 here is CASSSRGGFEQYF. The CDR3 nucleotides are TGCGCCAGCAGTTCTCGGGGGGGGTTCGAGCAGTACTTC.